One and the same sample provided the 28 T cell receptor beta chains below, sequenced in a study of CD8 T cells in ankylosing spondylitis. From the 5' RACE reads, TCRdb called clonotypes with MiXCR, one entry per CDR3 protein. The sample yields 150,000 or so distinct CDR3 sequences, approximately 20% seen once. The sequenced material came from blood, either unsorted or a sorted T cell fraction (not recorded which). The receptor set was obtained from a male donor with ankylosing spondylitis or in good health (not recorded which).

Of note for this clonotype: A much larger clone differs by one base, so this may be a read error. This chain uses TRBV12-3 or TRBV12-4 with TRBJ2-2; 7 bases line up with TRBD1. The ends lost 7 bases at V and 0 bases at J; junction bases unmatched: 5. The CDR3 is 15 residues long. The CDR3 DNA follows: TGTGCCAGCAACCGACAGGGCCCGAACACCGGGGAGCTGTTTTTT. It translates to CASNRQGPNTGELFF.

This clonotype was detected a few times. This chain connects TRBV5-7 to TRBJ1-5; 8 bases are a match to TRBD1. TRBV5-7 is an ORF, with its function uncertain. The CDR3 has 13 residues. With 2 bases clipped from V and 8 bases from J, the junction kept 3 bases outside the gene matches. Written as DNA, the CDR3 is TGTGCCAGCAGCTTTAACAGGGGGGAGCCCCAGCATTTT. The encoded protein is CASSFNRGEPQHF.

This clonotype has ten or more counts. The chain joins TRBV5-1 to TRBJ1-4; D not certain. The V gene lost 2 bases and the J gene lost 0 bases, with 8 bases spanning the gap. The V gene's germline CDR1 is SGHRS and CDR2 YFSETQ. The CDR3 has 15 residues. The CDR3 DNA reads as TGCGCCAGCAGCTTAGGAGGAGCAACTAATGAAAAACTGTTTTTT. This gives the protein CASSLGGATNEKLFF. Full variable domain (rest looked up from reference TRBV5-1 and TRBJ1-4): KAGVTQTPRYLIKTRGQQVTLSCSPISGHRSVSWYQQTPGQGLQFLFEYFSETQRNKGNFPGRFSGRQFSNSRSEMNVSTLELGDSALYLCASSLGGATNEKLFFGSGTQLSVL.

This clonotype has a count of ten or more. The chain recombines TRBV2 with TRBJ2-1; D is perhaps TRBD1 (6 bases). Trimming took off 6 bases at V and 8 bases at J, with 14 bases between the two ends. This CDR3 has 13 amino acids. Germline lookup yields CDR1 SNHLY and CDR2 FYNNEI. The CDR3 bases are TGTGCCAGCAGCACAGGGCCCGGGTATGAGCAGTTCTTC. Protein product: CASSTGPGYEQFF.

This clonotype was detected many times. CDR3 region: CASSRQGARLVEAFF. CDR3 nucleotide sequence: TGTGCCAGCAGTCGACAGGGCGCGAGGTTGGTTGAAGCTTTCTTT. The chain has TRBV3-1 and TRBJ1-1; 7 nucleotides agree with TRBD1. Germline V gives CDR1 LGHDT, CDR2 YNNKEL (reference sequence). The junction had 14 bases not matched to a gene; V was cut back by 6 bases and J by 7 bases. The CDR3 length is 15 residues.

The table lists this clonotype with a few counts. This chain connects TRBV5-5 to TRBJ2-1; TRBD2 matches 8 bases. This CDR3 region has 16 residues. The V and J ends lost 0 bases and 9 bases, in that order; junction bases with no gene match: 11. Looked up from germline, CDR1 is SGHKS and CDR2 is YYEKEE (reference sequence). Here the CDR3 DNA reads TGTGCCAGCAGCTTGGCAACTAGCGGCCTTACGATTGAGCAGTTCTTC. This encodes CASSLATSGLTIEQFF. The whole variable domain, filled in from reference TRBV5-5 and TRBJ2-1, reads DAGVTQSPTHLIKTRGQQVTLRCSPISGHKSVSWYQQVLGQGPQFIFQYYEKEERGRGNFPDRFSARQFPNYSSELNVNALLLGDSALYLCASSLATSGLTIEQFFGPGTRLTVL.

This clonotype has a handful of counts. CDR3 DNA sequence: TGTGCCAGCTCACCACCCCTAGCGGAAGTCTCCTACAATGAGCAGTTCTTC. Protein: CASSPPLAEVSYNEQFF. The chain uses TRBV18 and TRBJ2-1; 7 bases agree with TRBD2. Germline V gene lookup returns CDR1 KGHSH and CDR2 LQKENI. V was pared by 0 bases and J by 0 bases, with 5 bases of the junction left unmatched. This CDR3 has 17 residues.

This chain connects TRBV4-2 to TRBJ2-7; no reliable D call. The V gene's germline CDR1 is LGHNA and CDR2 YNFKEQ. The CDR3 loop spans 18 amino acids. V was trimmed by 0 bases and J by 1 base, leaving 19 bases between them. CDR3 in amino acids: CASSQDIGVLRPSYEQYF. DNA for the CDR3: TGTGCCAGCAGCCAAGATATTGGCGTACTACGACCTTCCTACGAGCAGTACTTC.

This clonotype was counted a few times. Here the CDR3 reads CSARQGSYEQYF. The CDR3 nucleotides are TGCAGTGCTAGGCAGGGTTCCTACGAGCAGTACTTC. The chain uses TRBV20-1 and TRBJ2-7, with D maybe TRBD1 (5 bases). V gave up 3 bases and J gave up 1 base, with 7 bases separating them. CDR3 size: 12 residues. The germline V gene has CDR1 DFQATT and CDR2 SNEGSKA (reference sequence).

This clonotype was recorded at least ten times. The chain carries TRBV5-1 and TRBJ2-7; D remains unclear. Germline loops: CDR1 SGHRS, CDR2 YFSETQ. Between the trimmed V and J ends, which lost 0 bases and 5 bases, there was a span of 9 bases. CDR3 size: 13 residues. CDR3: CASSLVAANEQYF. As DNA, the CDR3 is TGCGCCAGCAGCTTGGTTGCGGCGAACGAGCAGTACTTC. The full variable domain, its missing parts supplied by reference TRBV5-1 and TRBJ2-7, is KAGVTQTPRYLIKTRGQQVTLSCSPISGHRSVSWYQQTPGQGLQFLFEYFSETQRNKGNFPGRFSGRQFSNSRSEMNVSTLELGDSALYLCASSLVAANEQYFGPGTRLTVT.

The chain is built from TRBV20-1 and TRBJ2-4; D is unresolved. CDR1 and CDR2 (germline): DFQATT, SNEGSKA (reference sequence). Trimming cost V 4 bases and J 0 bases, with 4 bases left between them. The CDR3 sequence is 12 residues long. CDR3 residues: CSAKIAKNIQYF. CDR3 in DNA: TGCAGTGCTAAGATAGCCAAAAACATTCAGTACTTC.

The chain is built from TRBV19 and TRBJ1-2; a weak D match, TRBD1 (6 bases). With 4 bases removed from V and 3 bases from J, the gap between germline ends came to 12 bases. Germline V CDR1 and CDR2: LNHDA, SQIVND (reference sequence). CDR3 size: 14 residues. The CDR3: CASSRGRGDYGYTF. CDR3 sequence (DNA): TGTGCCAGTAGTAGGGGGCGCGGGGACTATGGCTACACCTTC.

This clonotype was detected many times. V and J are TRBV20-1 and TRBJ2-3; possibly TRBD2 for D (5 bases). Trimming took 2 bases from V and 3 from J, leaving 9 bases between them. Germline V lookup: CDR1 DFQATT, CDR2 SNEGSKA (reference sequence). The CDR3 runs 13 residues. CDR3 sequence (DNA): TGCAGTGCTAGAACCGGGAAGACAGATACGCAGTATTTT. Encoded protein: CSARTGKTDTQYF.

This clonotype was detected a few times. The CDR3 DNA is TGTGCCAGCAATAGAAACACCGGGGAGCTGTTTTTT. Translating it yields CASNRNTGELFF. This rearrangement joins TRBV6-5 to TRBJ2-2; D is uncertain. Germline values: CDR1 MNHEY, CDR2 SVGAGI. The CDR3 runs 12 residues. The ends were cut back, 7 bases at V and 2 bases at J, with 5 bases in the middle.

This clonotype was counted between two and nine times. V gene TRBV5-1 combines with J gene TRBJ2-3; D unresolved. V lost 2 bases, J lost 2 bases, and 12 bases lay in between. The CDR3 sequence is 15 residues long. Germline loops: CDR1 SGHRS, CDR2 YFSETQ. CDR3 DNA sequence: TGCGCCAGCAGCTTCCTGGGCGATATCACAGATACGCAGTATTTT. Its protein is CASSFLGDITDTQYF.

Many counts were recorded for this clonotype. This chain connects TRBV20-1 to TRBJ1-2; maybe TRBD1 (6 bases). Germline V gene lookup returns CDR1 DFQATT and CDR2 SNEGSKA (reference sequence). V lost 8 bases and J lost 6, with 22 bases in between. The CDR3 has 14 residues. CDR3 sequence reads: CSSLKTDRRNGYTF. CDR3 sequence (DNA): TGCAGTTCACTTAAAACGGACAGAAGAAATGGCTACACCTTC.

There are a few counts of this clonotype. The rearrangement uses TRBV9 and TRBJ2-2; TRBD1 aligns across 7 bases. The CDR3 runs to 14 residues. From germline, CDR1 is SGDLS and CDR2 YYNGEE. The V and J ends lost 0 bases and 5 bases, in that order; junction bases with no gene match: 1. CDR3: CASSVEGATGELFF. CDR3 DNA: TGTGCCAGCAGCGTAGAGGGGGCAACCGGGGAGCTGTTTTTT.

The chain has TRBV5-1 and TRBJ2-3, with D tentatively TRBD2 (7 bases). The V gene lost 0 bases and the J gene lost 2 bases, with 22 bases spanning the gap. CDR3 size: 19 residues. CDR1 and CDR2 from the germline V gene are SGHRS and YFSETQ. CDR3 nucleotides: TGCGCCAGCAGCTTGGCACTCCTTGGGGGCGGGAGACTCACAGATACGCAGTATTTT. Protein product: CASSLALLGGGRLTDTQYF.

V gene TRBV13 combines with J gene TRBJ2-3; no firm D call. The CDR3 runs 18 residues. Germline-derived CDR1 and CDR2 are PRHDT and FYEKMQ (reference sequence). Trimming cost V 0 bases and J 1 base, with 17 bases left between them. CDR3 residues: CASSLGDFHTLRTDTQYF. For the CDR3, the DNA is TGTGCCAGCAGCTTAGGGGATTTTCACACCCTCCGCACAGATACGCAGTATTTT.

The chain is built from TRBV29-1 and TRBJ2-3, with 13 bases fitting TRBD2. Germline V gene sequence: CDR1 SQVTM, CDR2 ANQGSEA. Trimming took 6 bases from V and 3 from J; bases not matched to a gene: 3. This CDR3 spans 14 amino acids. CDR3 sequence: CSVGTSGVTDTQYF. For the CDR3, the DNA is TGCAGCGTGGGGACTAGCGGGGTTACAGATACGCAGTATTTT.

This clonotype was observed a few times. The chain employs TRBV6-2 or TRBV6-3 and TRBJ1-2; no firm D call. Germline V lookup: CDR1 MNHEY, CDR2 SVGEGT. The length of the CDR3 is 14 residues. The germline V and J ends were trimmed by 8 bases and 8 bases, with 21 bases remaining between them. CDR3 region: CASSIMSVSRGYTF. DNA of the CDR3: TGTGCCAGCTCGATCATGTCCGTCTCCCGGGGCTACACCTTC.

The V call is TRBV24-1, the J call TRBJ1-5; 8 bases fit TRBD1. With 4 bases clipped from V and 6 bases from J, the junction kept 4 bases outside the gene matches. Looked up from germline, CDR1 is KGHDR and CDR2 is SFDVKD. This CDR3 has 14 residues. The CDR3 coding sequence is TGTGCCACCAGTGACGGACAGGGAACTCAGCCCCAGCATTTT. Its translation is CATSDGQGTQPQHF.

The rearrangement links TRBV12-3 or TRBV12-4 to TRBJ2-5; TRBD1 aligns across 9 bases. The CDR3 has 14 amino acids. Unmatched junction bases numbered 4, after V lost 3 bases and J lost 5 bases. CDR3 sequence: CASSLGTGLETQYF. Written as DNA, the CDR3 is TGTGCCAGCAGTTTGGGGACAGGGTTGGAGACCCAGTACTTC.

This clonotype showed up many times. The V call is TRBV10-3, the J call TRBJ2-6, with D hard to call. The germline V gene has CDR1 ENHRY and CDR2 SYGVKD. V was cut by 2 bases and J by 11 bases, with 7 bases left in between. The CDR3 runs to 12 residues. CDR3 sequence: CAISEDGDVLTF. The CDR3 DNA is TGTGCCATCAGTGAGGATGGGGACGTCCTGACTTTC.

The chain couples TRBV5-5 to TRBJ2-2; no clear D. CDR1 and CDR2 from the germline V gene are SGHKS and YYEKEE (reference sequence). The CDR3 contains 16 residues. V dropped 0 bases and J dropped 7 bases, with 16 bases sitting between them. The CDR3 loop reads CASSLARQWGGGELFF. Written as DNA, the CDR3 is TGTGCCAGCAGCTTGGCCCGGCAGTGGGGTGGCGGGGAGCTGTTTTTT. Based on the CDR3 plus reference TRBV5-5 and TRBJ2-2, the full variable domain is DAGVTQSPTHLIKTRGQQVTLRCSPISGHKSVSWYQQVLGQGPQFIFQYYEKEERGRGNFPDRFSARQFPNYSSELNVNALLLGDSALYLCASSLARQWGGGELFFGEGSRLTVL.

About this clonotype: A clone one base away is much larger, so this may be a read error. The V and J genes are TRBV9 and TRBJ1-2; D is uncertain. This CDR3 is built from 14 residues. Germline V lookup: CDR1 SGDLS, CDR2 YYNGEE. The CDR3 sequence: CASSVEESGYGYIF. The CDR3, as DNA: TGTGCCAGCAGCGTAGAGGAAAGCGGCTATGGCTACATCTTC.

The CDR3 coding sequence is TGCAGCGGGGCGACCAAAAGCTCCTACAATGAGCAGTTCTTC. Its translation: CSGATKSSYNEQFF. V usage is TRBV29-1 and J usage is TRBJ2-1; D unresolved. There are 14 residues in the CDR3. Germline-derived CDR1 and CDR2 are SQVTM and ANQGSEA. The ends were cut back, 7 bases at V and 0 bases at J, with 13 bases in the middle.

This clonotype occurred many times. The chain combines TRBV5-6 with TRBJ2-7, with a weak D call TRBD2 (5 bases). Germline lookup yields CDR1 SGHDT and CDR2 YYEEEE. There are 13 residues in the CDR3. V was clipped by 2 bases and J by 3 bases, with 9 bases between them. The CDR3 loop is CASSLTSRYEQYF. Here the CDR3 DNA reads TGTGCCAGCAGCTTAACTAGTCGCTACGAGCAGTACTTC.